These 10 T cell receptor beta chains were all obtained from the same sample, sequenced in a study of OX40 agonist ivuxolimab in advanced cancers. Library generation was performed with the immunoSEQ multiplex PCR assay. In its TCRdb copy, this immuneACCESS table keeps in-frame sequences only and misses some clones. Where compared with another copy, unresolved V genes explain less than half of these, and the others have no known cause. A total of tens of thousands of clones appear in this sample, under 90% of them only once. Of the sample, 0.95% to 1.2% falls within the top ten clones. Source: CD4+ or CD8+ T cells sorted from blood, taken in a trial of the OX40 agonist ivuxolimab. These receptors all stem from an adult with an advanced solid tumor such as melanoma, head and neck, liver or kidney cancer.

The chain employs TRBV28 and TRBJ2-4; D remains ambiguous. The germline V gene has CDR1 MDHEN and CDR2 SYDVKM. V was clipped by 6 bases and J by 0 bases, with 15 bases between them. CDR3 length: 16 amino acids. CDR3 residues: CASSLVQTLAKNIQYF. In nucleotides, the CDR3 is TGTGCCAGCAGCCTGGTGCAGACCCTAGCCAAAAACATTCAGTACTTC.

The chain recombines TRBV29-1 with TRBJ1-2; D is unresolved. This CDR3 has 15 amino acids. V lost 0 bases and J lost 0, with 11 bases in between. CDR1 is SQVTM, CDR2 ANQGSEA, per germline. CDR3 DNA sequence: TGCAGCGTTGAAGATCAGGATCGAGCTAACTATGGCTACACCTTC. It specifies CSVEDQDRANYGYTF. The whole variable domain, remainder taken from reference TRBV29-1 and TRBJ1-2, is SAVISQKPSRDICQRGTSLTIQCQVDSQVTMMFWYRQQPGQSLTLIATANQGSEATYESGFVIDKFPISRPNLTFSTLTVSNMSPEDSSIYLCSVEDQDRANYGYTFGSGTRLTVV.

The chain uses TRBV9 and TRBJ1-6; 7 positions match TRBD1. The V gene end was trimmed by 3 bases and the J gene end by 7 bases; junction bases not matched to a gene: 4. There are 14 residues in the CDR3. Germline V gene sequence: CDR1 SGDLS, CDR2 YYNGEE. CDR3 loop: CASSADRRNSPLHF. The CDR3 nucleotides read TGTGCCAGCAGCGCGGACAGGAGGAATTCACCCCTCCACTTT.

The rearrangement joins TRBV2 to TRBJ2-7, with D perhaps matching TRBD1 (5 bases). The CDR3 consists of 11 residues. From germline, CDR1 is SNHLY and CDR2 FYNNEI. V was shortened by 8 bases and J by 3 bases, with 8 bases between the two germline ends. The CDR3 protein is CASGANYEQYF. In DNA form, the CDR3 reads TGTGCCAGCGGGGCGAACTACGAGCAGTACTTC.

The CDR3, as DNA: TGCGCCAGGGACAGGGCCTCACCCGACGAGCAGTACTTC. This encodes CARDRASPDEQYF. The chain has TRBV4-3 and TRBJ2-5, with 8 bases lining up with TRBD1. The DNA matches TRBJ2-7 better at its end, which makes the J call doubtful. Germline V gene sequence: CDR1 LGHNA, CDR2 YSLEER. The CDR3 runs to 13 residues.

The chain links TRBV4-1 to TRBJ2-2; D not certain. V shed 1 base and J shed 5 bases, with 14 bases lying between them. There are 16 residues in the CDR3. From germline, CDR1 is MGHRA and CDR2 YSYEKL. CDR3 DNA: TGCGCCAGCAGCCAAGTGGGCGGCAGAAGGACCGGGGAGCTGTTTTTT. It yields the protein CASSQVGGRRTGELFF.

The gene calls are TRBV19 and TRBJ2-1; 10 bases map to TRBD2. Looked up from germline, CDR1 is LNHDA and CDR2 is SQIVND (reference sequence). CDR3 size: 14 residues. V trimming: 6 bases; J trimming: 8 bases; junction bases outside the gene matches: 7. CDR3 DNA sequence: TGTGCCAGTAGCCTATCGCTAGCGGGGGATGAGCAGTTCTTC. Amino acids: CASSLSLAGDEQFF.

In this sample, this clone turned up once. This rearrangement joins TRBV7-2 to TRBJ1-2, with TRBD1 matching over 8 bases. The germline V gene encodes CDR1 SGHTA and CDR2 FQGNSA. The CDR3 loop spans 14 amino acids. The V and J ends lost 2 bases and 4 bases, in that order; junction bases with no gene match: 3. CDR3 sequence (DNA): TGTGCCAGCAGCTTATGGGACAGGCGCTATGGCTACACCTTC. It specifies CASSLWDRRYGYTF.

V usage is TRBV7-2 and J usage is TRBJ2-5; 9 bases map to TRBD2. Looked up from germline, CDR1 is SGHTA and CDR2 is FQGNSA. Trimming took 6 bases from V and 4 from J; bases not matched to a gene: 12. The CDR3 loop spans 16 amino acids. DNA for the CDR3: TGTGCCAGCAGTTTCCAGTCAGGAGCGGGGGGAGAGACCCAGTACTTC. It specifies CASSFQSGAGGETQYF.

This chain joins TRBV13 and TRBJ1-6; 9 nucleotides match TRBD1. The CDR3 totals 15 residues. V gave up 8 bases and J gave up 7 bases; unmatched junction bases: 9. Germline CDR1 is PRHDT and CDR2 is FYEKMQ (reference sequence). The CDR3: CASRPPGTGNSPLHF. The CDR3 bases are TGTGCCAGCCGCCCTCCCGGGACAGGGAATTCACCCCTCCACTTT.